Following are 21 T cell receptor beta chains from one sample sequenced in a study of blood T cell repertoires in COVID-19. Profiled with immunoSEQ multiplex PCR; TCRdb holds only in-frame clones, not every one. This table has about 120,000 clones, roughly 89% appearing once. The sequencing sample was made of peripheral blood. The origin of the receptors is a human donor with acute or convalescent COVID-19. The donor label of this sample is uncertain.

The J gene is TRBJ1-1, the V gene TRBV28; TRBD1 agrees at 7 bases. J was trimmed by 4 bases and V by 6 bases; bases with no gene match: 11. From germline, CDR1 is MDHEN and CDR2 SYDVKM. This CDR3 region has 15 residues. This chain's CDR3 is CASSPGTVISTEAFF. DNA for the CDR3: TGTGCCAGCAGCCCCGGGACAGTGATCAGCACTGAAGCTTTCTTT.

This clone was recorded once. The V gene is TRBV2, the J gene TRBJ2-1; 8 positions agree with TRBD2. V lost 1 base, J lost 6 bases, and 5 bases stayed unmatched. The CDR3 spans 15 residues. CDR1 SNHLY and CDR2 FYNNEI come from the germline V gene. The DNA of the CDR3 is TGTGCCAGCAGTGAAGGGCTAGCGGGCGCCAATGAGCAGTTCTTC. Translating gives CASSEGLAGANEQFF.

The chain combines TRBV18 with TRBJ1-2, with D tentatively TRBD1 (5 bases). The germline gives CDR1 KGHSH, CDR2 LQKENI. The V end was cut by 6 bases, the J end by 8 bases, with 19 bases between. CDR3 size: 14 residues. In DNA form, the CDR3 reads TGTGCCAGCTCTCGAACCCCAGGGATTGAGGGCTACACCTTC. It encodes CASSRTPGIEGYTF.

J is TRBJ1-6 and V is TRBV4-1; 9 bases map to TRBD1. Per the germline V gene, CDR1 is MGHRA and CDR2 is YSYEKL. The ends lost 3 bases at V and 9 bases at J; junction bases unmatched: 9. This CDR3 is built from 16 residues. The CDR3 nucleotides read TGCGCCAGCAGCCAGTCCCAGACAGGGGGTTTTTCACCCCTCCACTTT. It yields the protein CASSQSQTGGFSPLHF.

The rearrangement uses TRBV2 and TRBJ1-2, with D possibly matching TRBD1 (5 bases). The CDR3 is 14 residues long. The V end lost 1 base, the J end lost 3 bases, and 9 bases lay between the germline ends. Per germline, CDR1 SNHLY and CDR2 FYNNEI. The CDR3 DNA sequence: TGTGCCAGCAGTGAAGGGACAAGCGACTATGGCTACACCTTC. Translating it yields CASSEGTSDYGYTF.

The V gene is TRBV20-1, the J gene TRBJ1-1; D is possibly TRBD1 (5 bases). Germline assignment: CDR1 DFQATT and CDR2 SNEGSKA (reference sequence). The CDR3 loop spans 13 amino acids. Trimming left V 3 bases short and J 3 bases short, with 11 bases between. The CDR3 DNA reads as TGCAGTGCTAGTGCCAGGGCCGACACTGAAGCTTTCTTT. Translating it yields CSASARADTEAFF.

The chain employs TRBV9 and TRBJ2-1, with a weak D call TRBD2 (5 bases). The ends were cut back, 4 bases at V and 4 bases at J, with 18 bases in the middle. Looked up from germline, CDR1 is SGDLS and CDR2 is YYNGEE. This CDR3 spans 16 amino acids. This chain's CDR3 is CASSLGWGVHYNEQFF. DNA for the CDR3: TGTGCCAGCAGCTTAGGATGGGGAGTCCATTACAATGAGCAGTTCTTC.

The rearrangement uses TRBV7-2 and TRBJ2-7; 16 bases match TRBD2. V dropped 5 bases and J dropped 5; count of bases not matched to a gene: 12. The CDR3 extends over 18 amino acids. The germline gives CDR1 SGHTA, CDR2 FQGNSA. CDR3 DNA: TGTGCCAGCAGCCGGGCTCCGGGACTAGCGGGAGGGCCTAACGAGCAGTACTTC. Amino acids: CASSRAPGLAGGPNEQYF.

The chain uses TRBV18 and TRBJ1-2; 9 bases line up with TRBD1. The CDR3 runs to 12 residues. CDR1 is KGHSH, CDR2 LQKENI, per germline. The V gene end was trimmed by 3 bases and the J gene end by 13 bases; junction bases not matched to a gene: 6. The CDR3 sequence is CASSPLQGAFTF. The CDR3 DNA follows: TGTGCCAGCTCACCCTTACAGGGGGCCTTCACCTTC.

The genes are TRBV5-4 and TRBJ2-2, with 7 nucleotides matching TRBD1. Germline trimming cut 0 bases from V and 4 bases from J; bases unmatched to any gene: 9. Germline CDR1 and CDR2: SGHNT and YYREEE (reference sequence). The CDR3 contains 17 residues. CDR3 in amino acids: CASSLELGGQTTGELFF. Written as DNA, the CDR3 is TGTGCCAGCAGCTTGGAGCTTGGGGGACAGACCACCGGGGAGCTGTTTTTT.

This chain's CDR3 is CASSSDSETQYF. The DNA for the CDR3 is TGTGCCAGCAGCTCGGACAGTGAGACCCAGTACTTC. The chain recombines TRBV7-2 with TRBJ2-5, with TRBD1 as a possible D gene (6 bases). Germline V lookup: CDR1 SGHTA, CDR2 FQGNSA. V was trimmed by 4 bases and J by 5 bases, leaving 8 bases between them. The CDR3 sequence is 12 residues long.

J is TRBJ2-3 and V is TRBV7-2, with TRBD2 matching 12 bases. Germline V gene data show CDR1 as SGHTA and CDR2 as FQGNSA. The CDR3 extends over 17 amino acids. V lost 4 bases, J lost 5 bases, and 10 bases stayed unmatched. CDR3 bases: TGTGCCAGCAGCTCGAAACTAGCGGGGGGCAGGGGAGATACGCAGTATTTT. Amino acid sequence: CASSSKLAGGRGDTQYF.

V and J are TRBV30 and TRBJ1-1, with D unclear. The CDR3 runs to 13 residues. Looked up from germline, CDR1 is GTSNPN and CDR2 is SVGIG (reference sequence). Trimming stripped 0 bases from V and 4 bases from J, with 9 bases between. This chain's CDR3 is CAWSVHSGTEAFF. CDR3 nucleotides: TGTGCCTGGAGTGTCCACTCGGGCACTGAAGCTTTCTTT.

The genes are TRBV6-5 and TRBJ2-7; 10 bases map to TRBD2. The CDR3 is 15 residues long. Germline values: CDR1 MNHEY, CDR2 SVGAGI. Trimming removed 6 bases from V and 3 bases from J; junction bases left unmatched: 8. The CDR3 sequence is CASSPWASGSYEQYF. The DNA of the CDR3 is TGTGCCAGCAGCCCCTGGGCTAGCGGGAGCTACGAGCAGTACTTC.

The chain has TRBV12-5 and TRBJ1-3; D perhaps matches TRBD1 (6 bases). Trimming removed 1 base from V and 0 bases from J, with 13 bases in between. Germline CDR1 is LGHNT and CDR2 is FRNRAP. The CDR3 loop spans 17 amino acids. The DNA of the CDR3 is TGTGCTAGTGGTTTGGCCCAGGGGCAACTCTCTGGAAACACCATATATTTT. Translating gives CASGLAQGQLSGNTIYF. Combining the CDR3 with reference TRBV12-5 and TRBJ1-3 gives the whole variable domain DARVTQTPRHKVTEMGQEVTMRCQPILGHNTVFWYRQTMMQGLELLAYFRNRAPLDDSGMPKDRFSAEMPDATLATLKIQPSEPRDSAVYFCASGLAQGQLSGNTIYFGEGSWLTVV.

The chain links TRBV3-1 (or the pseudogene TRBV3-2) to TRBJ1-6; TRBD1 agrees at 7 bases. Germline V CDR1 and CDR2: LGHDT, YNNKEL (reference sequence). V lost 4 bases and J lost 6; bases outside the gene matches: 9. The CDR3 is 16 residues long. The CDR3 bases are TGTGCCAGCAGCCCCCAAGGGACAGTCTCTAATTCACCCCTCCACTTT. Translated, it gives CASSPQGTVSNSPLHF.

The rearrangement links TRBV7-2 to TRBJ1-5, with D hard to call. The CDR3 length is 13 residues. In germline, CDR1 is SGHTA, CDR2 FQGNSA. Trimming removed 0 bases from V and 4 bases from J, with 4 bases in between. CDR3 DNA: TGTGCCAGCAGCTTAGCGGCTAATCAGCCCCAGCATTTT. Translated: CASSLAANQPQHF.

The chain has TRBV30 and TRBJ1-4; D is possibly TRBD1 (6 bases). The CDR3 has 14 residues. Germline V CDR1 and CDR2: GTSNPN, SVGIG (reference sequence). Trimming removed 0 bases at V and 5 bases at J, with 10 bases between. The CDR3 coding sequence is TGTGCCTGGAGTGTAGACGACAGGAATGAAAAACTGTTTTTT. As protein: CAWSVDDRNEKLFF.

The genes are TRBV2 and TRBJ1-2; D is undetermined. V gave up 7 bases and J gave up 8 bases, with 14 bases separating them. There are 12 residues in the CDR3. Germline assignment: CDR1 SNHLY and CDR2 FYNNEI. In DNA, the CDR3 is TGTGCCAGCATGCGGCCCCCCCGGGGCTACACCTTC. Protein product: CASMRPPRGYTF.

The rearrangement uses TRBV6-5 and TRBJ2-5; 10 bases are shared with TRBD1. The ends lost 2 bases at V and 2 bases at J; junction bases unmatched: 5. CDR1 is MNHEY and CDR2 is SVGAGI in the germline V gene. The CDR3 spans 16 residues. The CDR3 protein is CASSYTGQGGQETQYF. For the CDR3, the DNA is TGTGCCAGCAGTTACACCGGACAGGGGGGTCAAGAGACCCAGTACTTC.

The chain joins TRBV5-4 to TRBJ1-6, with TRBD1 matching 7 bases. The germline CDR1 and CDR2 sequences are SGHNT and YYREEE (reference sequence). Trimming took 4 bases from V and 7 from J; bases not matched to a gene: 11. The CDR3 length is 16 residues. Here the CDR3 DNA reads TGTGCCAGCAGCAGATCATCAAAGGGACAGAATTCACCCCTCCACTTT. It encodes CASSRSSKGQNSPLHF.